The 3 T cell receptor beta chains in this list originate from one sample, sequenced in a study of T cell responses to AZD1222 COVID-19 vaccine. The table came from immunoSEQ multiplex PCR; TCRdb's copy has only in-frame clones and leaves some out. The sample has roughly 100,000 clones; less than 95% are singletons. Sequencing used peripheral blood, obtained 28 days after the second AZD1222 dose. These receptors were obtained from an adult who received the AZD1222 COVID-19 vaccine.

CDR3 bases: TGCAGTGCTAGTAATCCCGGGGGGAATCAGCCCCAGCATTTT. Protein: CSASNPGGNQPQHF. This sequence joins TRBV20-1 and TRBJ1-5; weak D call: TRBD1 (5 bases). The CDR3 contains 14 residues. The V gene lost 3 bases and the J gene lost 4 bases, with 13 bases spanning the gap. Germline CDR1 reads DFQATT; CDR2 reads SNEGSKA (reference sequence).

The V and J genes are TRBV9 and TRBJ2-3; D not resolved. This CDR3 is 16 amino acids long. Trimming took 1 base from V and 0 from J, leaving 12 bases between them. CDR1 and CDR2 (germline): SGDLS, YYNGEE. For the CDR3, the DNA is TGTGCCAGCAGCGTACGTTCAGCGCCGAGCACAGATACGCAGTATTTT. It encodes CASSVRSAPSTDTQYF. The whole variable domain, remainder taken from reference TRBV9 and TRBJ2-3, is DSGVTQTPKHLITATGQRVTLRCSPRSGDLSVYWYQQSLDQGLQFLIQYYNGEERAKGNILERFSAQQFPDLHSELNLSSLELGDSALYFCASSVRSAPSTDTQYFGPGTRLTVL.

This chain uses TRBV9 with TRBJ1-2, with 8 nucleotides matching TRBD1. V shed 3 bases and J 2 bases; nucleotides not matched to a gene: 3. Germline CDR1 SGDLS, CDR2 YYNGEE. CDR3 length equals 14 residues. Here the CDR3 reads CASSAGTGNYGYTF. The CDR3 DNA is TGTGCCAGCAGCGCTGGGACAGGCAACTATGGCTACACCTTC.